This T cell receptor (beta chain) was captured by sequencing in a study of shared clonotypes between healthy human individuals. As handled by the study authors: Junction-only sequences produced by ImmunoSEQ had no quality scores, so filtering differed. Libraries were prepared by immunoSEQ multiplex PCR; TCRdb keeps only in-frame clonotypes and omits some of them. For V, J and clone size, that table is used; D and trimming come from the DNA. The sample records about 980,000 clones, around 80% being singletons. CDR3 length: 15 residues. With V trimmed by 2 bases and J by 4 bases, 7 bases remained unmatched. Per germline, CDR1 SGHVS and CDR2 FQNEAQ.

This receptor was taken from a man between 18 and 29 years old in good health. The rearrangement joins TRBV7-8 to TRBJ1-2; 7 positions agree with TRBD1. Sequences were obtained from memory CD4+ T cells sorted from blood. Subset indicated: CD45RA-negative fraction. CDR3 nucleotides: TGTGCCAGCAGCTTAAGTGCAGGGGGTGGCTATGGCTACACCTTC. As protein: CASSLSAGGGYGYTF.